This TCR beta chain originates from a study of cytomegalovirus exposure and HLA in healthy donors. General study findings and limits: The later analysis indicated that the majority of CMV-associated TCR beta chains appeared HLA-restricted. Specificity for CMV antigens was confirmed in vitro for three of the CMV-associated chains.

On this clone itself: As yet, its antigen is unknown.

The V gene's germline CDR1 is SNHLY and CDR2 FYNNEI. V shed 4 bases and J shed 5 bases, with 15 bases lying between them. This CDR3 has 14 residues. Primers for the PCR totalled 60 Vbeta and 13 Jbeta. TCRdb's copy holds only in-frame clones and misses some; the assay was immunoSEQ multiplex PCR. In the table there are 150,000 or so clones, over 70% of which are singletons. J is TRBJ2-7 and V is TRBV2; tentatively, D is TRBD2 (7 bases). Sample: PBMCs. The TCR originated in a woman between 40 and 55 years old in good health and CMV-seropositive. CDR3 DNA sequence: TGTGCCAGCAGTGGGGGGGGCTCGTACAACGAGCAGTACTTC. Protein product: CASSGGGSYNEQYF.